One sample yielded the 27 T cell receptor beta chains listed below, sequenced in a study of cytomegalovirus exposure and HLA in healthy donors. PCR involved 60 Vbeta and 13 Jbeta primers. The table came from immunoSEQ multiplex PCR; TCRdb's copy has only in-frame clones and leaves some out. The sample shows about 150,000 clones, about 82% of them seen only once. The specimen was PBMCs. The source is a woman between 45 and 60 years old in good health and CMV-seropositive.

The V gene is TRBV18, the J gene TRBJ1-1; possible D gene TRBD1, 5 bases. The CDR3 spans 12 residues. From germline, CDR1 is KGHSH and CDR2 LQKENI. Trimming removed 5 bases at V and 11 bases at J, with 15 bases between. The CDR3 coding sequence is TGTGCCAGCTCAGCTCGAACAGGTACGGCTTTCTTT. Residues: CASSARTGTAFF.

V and J are TRBV11-3 and TRBJ2-7; TRBD1 might be the D (6 bases). V lost 2 bases to trimming and J lost 5 bases, with 13 bases between them. Germline V CDR1 and CDR2: SGHNT, YENEEA. The length of the CDR3 is 14 residues. CDR3 coding DNA: TGTGCCAGCAGCTTAACTTTCAGGGGAGACGAGCAGTACTTC. Translation: CASSLTFRGDEQYF.

This clone has only a few counts. The chain links TRBV7-2 to TRBJ2-5; D gene uncertain. The CDR3 is 14 residues long. V lost 2 bases and J 1 base, leaving 8 bases between the germline ends. Germline CDR1 reads SGHTA; CDR2 reads FQGNSA. The CDR3 DNA follows: TGTGCCAGCAGCTTAATGTCAGTCCAAGAGACCCAGTACTTC. Encoded protein: CASSLMSVQETQYF.

The count of this clone is one. This chain connects TRBV13 to TRBJ2-5, with 8 positions matching TRBD1. CDR1 is PRHDT, CDR2 FYEKMQ, per germline (reference sequence). J gave up 5 bases and V 5 bases, and 10 bases lay outside the gene matches. The CDR3 is made up of 15 amino acids. CDR3 in amino acids: CASSVPGGGRETQYF. CDR3 nucleotides: TGTGCCAGCAGCGTACCAGGGGGCGGTAGGGAGACCCAGTACTTC.

This rearrangement joins TRBV28 to TRBJ1-5; 10 bases align to TRBD1. J lost 1 base, V lost 5 bases, and 8 bases had no gene match. Germline loops: CDR1 MDHEN, CDR2 SYDVKM. The CDR3 length is 17 residues. DNA of the CDR3: TGTGCCAGCAGTCCGATAGGGGGACAGGGGAGCAATCAGCCCCAGCATTTT. Translation gives CASSPIGGQGSNQPQHF. The complete variable domain, with remaining parts taken from reference TRBV28 and TRBJ1-5, reads DVKVTQSSRYLVKRTGEKVFLECVQDMDHENMFWYRQDPGLGLRLIYFSYDVKMKEKGDIPEGYSVSREKKERFSLILESASTNQTSMYLCASSPIGGQGSNQPQHFGDGTRLSIL.

Regarding this clone: At one end the junction does not follow the germline gene, possibly because of a read error. The chain links TRBV2 to TRBJ2-5; tentatively, D is TRBD2 (6 bases). The CDR3 runs 13 residues. The germline V gene has CDR1 SNHLY and CDR2 FYNNEI. This CDR3 reads CASGGLPGEIQYF. The CDR3 DNA follows: TGTGCCAGCGGCGGACTACCCGGAGAGATCCAGTACTTC.

The chain recombines TRBV28 with TRBJ2-7; 8 nucleotides match TRBD2. Germline V gene data show CDR1 as MDHEN and CDR2 as SYDVKM. This CDR3 has 14 residues. Germline trimming cut 6 bases from V and 3 bases from J; bases unmatched to any gene: 7. The CDR3, as DNA: TGTGCCAGCAGGCCGAAGCGGGGGCTCTACGAGCAGTACTTC. Amino acids: CASRPKRGLYEQYF. Full variable domain (rest looked up from reference TRBV28 and TRBJ2-7): DVKVTQSSRYLVKRTGEKVFLECVQDMDHENMFWYRQDPGLGLRLIYFSYDVKMKEKGDIPEGYSVSREKKERFSLILESASTNQTSMYLCASRPKRGLYEQYFGPGTRLTVT.

This chain connects TRBV5-5 to TRBJ1-5; the D is unclear. Germline V CDR1 and CDR2: SGHKS, YYEKEE (reference sequence). The CDR3 has 14 residues. V was shortened by 4 bases and J by 6 bases, with 14 bases between the two germline ends. The CDR3 loop reads CASSPAGSSQPQHF. The CDR3 bases are TGTGCCAGCAGCCCGGCGGGGTCCAGTCAGCCCCAGCATTTT.

As to this clone: The junction and the germline gene differ at one end; a read error may be behind it. The gene calls are TRBV18 and TRBJ2-3; 7 bases map to TRBD2. Germline V gene lookup returns CDR1 KGHSH and CDR2 LQKENI. The CDR3 consists of 16 residues. The CDR3 region is CASSPLAGGVADTQYF. CDR3 nucleotides: TGTGCCAGCTCGCCACTAGCTGGGGGGGTCGCAGATACGCAGTATTTT.

V gene TRBV4-2 combines with J gene TRBJ2-1; D might be TRBD2 (6 bases). V lost 4 bases and J 1 base, leaving 8 bases between the germline ends. The CDR3 runs 14 residues. Germline values: CDR1 LGHNA, CDR2 YNFKEQ. CDR3 nucleotides: TGTGCCAGCAGCCCCGCGGGATCCTACAATGAGCAGTTCTTC. Its protein product is CASSPAGSYNEQFF.

This chain uses TRBV7-2 with TRBJ2-7, with 8 bases matching TRBD1. The CDR3 loop spans 13 amino acids. The junction had 1 base not matched to a gene; V was cut back by 3 bases and J by 3 bases. CDR1 SGHTA and CDR2 FQGNSA come from the germline V gene. The CDR3 bases are TGTGCCAGCAGCTTCGGACAGGGCTACGAGCAGTACTTC. It codes for CASSFGQGYEQYF.

V and J are TRBV18 and TRBJ1-1; maybe TRBD1 (6 bases). This CDR3 is 15 amino acids long. Germline V gene sequence: CDR1 KGHSH, CDR2 LQKENI. V lost 3 bases, J lost 5 bases, and 16 bases lay in between. This chain's CDR3 is CASSPVGGRGTEAFF. Written as DNA, the CDR3 is TGTGCCAGCTCACCCGTAGGGGGACGAGGGACTGAAGCTTTCTTT.

The rearrangement uses TRBV11-2 and TRBJ1-3; D is undetermined. V lost 1 base, J lost 5 bases, and 9 bases lay in between. The CDR3 sequence is 14 residues long. Germline loops: CDR1 SGHAT, CDR2 FQNNGV. The CDR3, as DNA: TGTGCCAGCAGCTTAGGGCCAATTAGAAACACCATATATTTT. It encodes CASSLGPIRNTIYF.

The chain employs TRBV27 and TRBJ2-7; TRBD1 matches 9 bases. CDR1 and CDR2 from the germline V gene are MNHEY and SMNVEV (reference sequence). The CDR3 has 15 residues. J was trimmed by 7 bases and V by 2 bases; bases with no gene match: 9. CDR3 in DNA: TGTGCCAGCAGTTTACCCGGGACAGGGAGAACAGAGCAGTACTTC. Translation: CASSLPGTGRTEQYF.

The V and J genes are TRBV9 and TRBJ1-6; 8 nucleotides align to TRBD1. Germline CDR1 SGDLS, CDR2 YYNGEE. Trimming cost V 3 bases and J 9 bases; bases outside gene matches: 11. This CDR3 spans 16 amino acids. The CDR3 region is CASSAQIGTGGSPLHF. The CDR3 bases are TGTGCCAGCAGCGCGCAGATCGGGACAGGAGGTTCACCCCTCCACTTT.

Only one count was recorded for this clone. The chain carries TRBV5-1 and TRBJ2-5; D may be TRBD1 (6 bases). V lost 2 bases and J lost 5, with 13 bases in between. There are 14 residues in the CDR3. CDR1 is SGHRS, CDR2 YFSETQ, per germline. Here the CDR3 reads CASSLQGRDETQYF. DNA for the CDR3: TGCGCCAGCAGCTTACAGGGCAGGGATGAGACCCAGTACTTC.

The rearrangement joins TRBV9 to TRBJ1-5, with a tentative D call TRBD1 (6 bases). With 0 bases removed from V and 7 bases from J, the gap between germline ends came to 14 bases. The CDR3 contains 15 residues. Looked up from germline, CDR1 is SGDLS and CDR2 is YYNGEE. Written as DNA, the CDR3 is TGTGCCAGCAGCGTAGAGGGGGTGGGGGTCCAGCCCCAGCATTTT. Translating it yields CASSVEGVGVQPQHF.

This clone appeared a few times. V gene TRBV5-6 combines with J gene TRBJ2-6; perhaps TRBD1 as D (6 bases). The CDR3 is 17 residues long. CDR1 is SGHDT and CDR2 is YYEEEE in the germline V gene. Trimming stripped 0 bases from V and 1 base from J, with 11 bases between. DNA of the CDR3: TGTGCCAGCAGCTTGGGCGCAGGGGTTTCTGGGGCCAACGTCCTGACTTTC. Protein sequence: CASSLGAGVSGANVLTF.

This rearrangement joins TRBV6-5 to TRBJ2-1, with TRBD2 as a possible D gene (5 bases). The CDR3 length is 13 residues. Trimming shortened V by 11 bases and J by 7 bases, and 18 bases separated the two germline ends. Germline-derived CDR1 and CDR2 are MNHEY and SVGAGI. The CDR3 region is CAGPFLGRNEQFF. The CDR3 DNA is TGTGCCGGCCCCTTCCTGGGGAGAAATGAGCAGTTCTTC.

This clone was seen a handful of times. This chain uses TRBV29-1 with TRBJ1-1; a weak D match, TRBD1 (6 bases). The V end was cut by 4 bases, the J end by 1 base, with 10 bases between. The CDR3 covers 13 residues. The germline V gene has CDR1 SQVTM and CDR2 ANQGSEA. The DNA for the CDR3 is TGCAGCGTTGTACAACAGGGGAACACTGAAGCTTTCTTT. Residues: CSVVQQGNTEAFF.

The gene calls are TRBV7-2 and TRBJ2-5; 9 bases match TRBD2. This CDR3 has 17 amino acids. Trimming cost V 8 bases and J 5 bases; bases outside gene matches: 18. The germline gives CDR1 SGHTA, CDR2 FQGNSA. The CDR3 sequence is CASSPEGGRGGRETQYF. In DNA form, the CDR3 reads TGTGCCAGCTCCCCAGAGGGCGGGCGGGGGGGCCGGGAGACCCAGTACTTC. The full variable domain, completed using reference TRBV7-2 and TRBJ2-5, is GAGVSQSPSNKVTEKGKDVELRCDPISGHTALYWYRQSLGQGLEFLIYFQGNSAPDKSGLPSDRFSAERTGGSVSTLTIQRTQQEDSAVYLCASSPEGGRGGRETQYFGPGTRLLVL.

This clone has a single count. The chain couples TRBV7-9 to TRBJ2-5; 8 bases fit TRBD2. From germline, CDR1 is SEHNR and CDR2 FQNEAQ (reference sequence). The CDR3 consists of 19 residues. Unmatched junction bases numbered 20, after V lost 5 bases and J lost 3 bases. In DNA, the CDR3 is TGTGCCAGCAGCGGCCAGGTACTAGCGGTCGACTCCCAAGAAGAGACCCAGTACTTC. This encodes CASSGQVLAVDSQEETQYF.

J is TRBJ1-5 and V is TRBV4-2, with D unresolved. With 1 base removed from V and 4 bases from J, the gap between germline ends came to 11 bases. Germline assignment: CDR1 LGHNA and CDR2 YNFKEQ. This CDR3 comprises 15 residues. In nucleotides, the CDR3 is TGTGCCAGCAGCCAAGGAGAGGCCCTTAATCAGCCCCAGCATTTT. It yields the protein CASSQGEALNQPQHF.

The chain uses TRBV2 and TRBJ2-7, with D perhaps TRBD2 (6 bases). The ends were cut back, 3 bases at V and 7 bases at J, with 16 bases in the middle. This CDR3 has 14 amino acids. Per germline, CDR1 SNHLY and CDR2 FYNNEI. Written as DNA, the CDR3 is TGTGCCAGCAGTGAGGTCGGGTCAGGAGGGGAGCAGTACTTC. This encodes CASSEVGSGGEQYF. Filled out from reference TRBV2 and TRBJ2-7, the complete variable domain reads EPEVTQTPSHQVTQMGQEVILRCVPISNHLYFYWYRQILGQKVEFLVSFYNNEISEKSEIFDDQFSVERPDGSNFTLKIRSTKLEDSAMYFCASSEVGSGGEQYFGPGTRLTVT.

The V call is TRBV7-8, the J call TRBJ1-5; the D is unclear. CDR3 length: 14 residues. Germline values: CDR1 SGHVS, CDR2 FQNEAQ. V was trimmed by 1 base and J by 10 bases, leaving 14 bases between them. The CDR3 DNA reads as TGTGCCAGCAGCTTAGGCGGACTCCATACTCCCCAGCATTTT. This translates into CASSLGGLHTPQHF.

The V call is TRBV5-1, the J call TRBJ2-7; 12 bases agree with TRBD1. The CDR3 has 16 residues. The J segment lost 7 bases and the V segment lost 4 bases, leaving 12 bases of the junction unmatched. Germline V gives CDR1 SGHRS, CDR2 YFSETQ. The CDR3 here is CASSLTSGTGGREQYF. As DNA, the CDR3 is TGCGCCAGCAGCCTGACCTCCGGGACAGGGGGCCGAGAGCAGTACTTC.

This clone was observed a few times. This rearrangement joins TRBV11-3 to TRBJ1-1; D ambiguous. This CDR3 comprises 13 residues. Germline V gene lookup returns CDR1 SGHNT and CDR2 YENEEA. With 3 bases removed from V and 1 base from J, the gap between germline ends came to 6 bases. In DNA, the CDR3 is TGTGCCAGCAGCTTGGGCAAGAACACTGAAGCTTTCTTT. It encodes CASSLGKNTEAFF.